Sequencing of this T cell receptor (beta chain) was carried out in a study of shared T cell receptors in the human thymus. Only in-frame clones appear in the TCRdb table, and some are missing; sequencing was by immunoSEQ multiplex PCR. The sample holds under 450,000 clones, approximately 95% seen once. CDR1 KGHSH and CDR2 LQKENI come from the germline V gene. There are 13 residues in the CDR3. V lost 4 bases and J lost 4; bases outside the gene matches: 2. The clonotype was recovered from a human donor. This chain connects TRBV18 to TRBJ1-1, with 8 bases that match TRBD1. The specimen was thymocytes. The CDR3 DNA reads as TGTGCCAGCTCACGGACAGGGCTCACTGAAGCTTTCTTT. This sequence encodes CASSRTGLTEAFF.